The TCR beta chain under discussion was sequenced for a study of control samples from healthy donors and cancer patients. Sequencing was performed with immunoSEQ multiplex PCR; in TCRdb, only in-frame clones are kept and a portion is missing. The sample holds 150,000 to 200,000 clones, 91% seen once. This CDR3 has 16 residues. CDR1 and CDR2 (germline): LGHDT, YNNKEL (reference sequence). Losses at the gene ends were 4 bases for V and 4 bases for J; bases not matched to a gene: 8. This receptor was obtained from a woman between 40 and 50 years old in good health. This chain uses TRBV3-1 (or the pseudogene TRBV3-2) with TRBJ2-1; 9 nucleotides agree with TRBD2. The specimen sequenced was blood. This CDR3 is CASSPRLAVLYNEQFF. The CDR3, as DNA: TGTGCCAGCAGCCCCAGACTAGCGGTGTTGTACAATGAGCAGTTCTTC.